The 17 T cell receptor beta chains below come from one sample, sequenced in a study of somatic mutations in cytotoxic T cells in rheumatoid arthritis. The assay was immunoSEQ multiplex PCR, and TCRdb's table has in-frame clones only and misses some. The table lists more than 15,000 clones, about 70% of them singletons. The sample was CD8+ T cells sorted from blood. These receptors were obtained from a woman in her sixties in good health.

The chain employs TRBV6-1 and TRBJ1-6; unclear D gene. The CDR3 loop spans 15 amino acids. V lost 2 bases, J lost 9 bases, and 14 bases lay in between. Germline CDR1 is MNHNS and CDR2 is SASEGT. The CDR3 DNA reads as TGTGCCAGCAGTGAAAGGCAGGTAATCGGTTCACCCCTCCACTTT. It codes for CASSERQVIGSPLHF.

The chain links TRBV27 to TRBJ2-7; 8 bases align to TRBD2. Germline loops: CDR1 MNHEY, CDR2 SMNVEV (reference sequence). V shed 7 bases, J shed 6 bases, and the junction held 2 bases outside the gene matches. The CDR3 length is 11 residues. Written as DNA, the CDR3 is TGTGCCAGCAAACGGGGGGGCGAGCAGTACTTC. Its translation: CASKRGGEQYF.

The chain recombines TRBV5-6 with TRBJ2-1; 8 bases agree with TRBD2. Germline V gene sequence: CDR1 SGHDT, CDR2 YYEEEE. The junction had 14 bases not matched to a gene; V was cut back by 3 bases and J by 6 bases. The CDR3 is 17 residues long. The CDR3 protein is CASSWRGAGVVGNEQFF. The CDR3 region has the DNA TGTGCCAGCAGCTGGAGGGGAGCGGGAGTCGTAGGCAATGAGCAGTTCTTC.

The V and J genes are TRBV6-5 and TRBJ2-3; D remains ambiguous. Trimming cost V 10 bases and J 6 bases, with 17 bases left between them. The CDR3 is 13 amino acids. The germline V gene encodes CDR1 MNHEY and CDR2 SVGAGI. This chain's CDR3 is CATHGEDRDTQYF. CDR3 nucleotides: TGTGCCACACACGGCGAGGATCGGGATACGCAGTATTTT.

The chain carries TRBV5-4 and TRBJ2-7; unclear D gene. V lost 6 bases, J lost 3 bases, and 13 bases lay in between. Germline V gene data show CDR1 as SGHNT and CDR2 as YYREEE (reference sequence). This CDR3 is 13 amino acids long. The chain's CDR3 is CASTNYTFYEQYF. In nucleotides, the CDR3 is TGTGCCAGCACAAACTACACTTTCTACGAGCAGTACTTC.

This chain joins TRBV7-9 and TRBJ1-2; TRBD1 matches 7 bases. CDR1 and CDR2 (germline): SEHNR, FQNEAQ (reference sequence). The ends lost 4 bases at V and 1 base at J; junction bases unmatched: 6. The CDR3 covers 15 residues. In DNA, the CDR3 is TGTGCCAGCAGCTCCAACACAGGGGATAACTATGGCTACACCTTC. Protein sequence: CASSSNTGDNYGYTF.

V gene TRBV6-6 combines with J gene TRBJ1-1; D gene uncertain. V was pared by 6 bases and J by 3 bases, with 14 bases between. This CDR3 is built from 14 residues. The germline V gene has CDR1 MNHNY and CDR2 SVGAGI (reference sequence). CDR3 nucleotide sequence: TGTGCCAGCAGGAGAGTCGAGTTGGACACTGAAGCTTTCTTT. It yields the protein CASRRVELDTEAFF.

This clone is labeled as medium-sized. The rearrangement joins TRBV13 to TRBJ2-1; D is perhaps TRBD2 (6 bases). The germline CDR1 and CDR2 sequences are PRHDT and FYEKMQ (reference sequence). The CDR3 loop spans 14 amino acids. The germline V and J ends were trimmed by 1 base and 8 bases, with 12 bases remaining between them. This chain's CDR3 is CASSLERVRDEQFF. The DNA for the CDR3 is TGTGCCAGCAGCTTAGAGCGGGTCAGGGATGAGCAGTTCTTC.

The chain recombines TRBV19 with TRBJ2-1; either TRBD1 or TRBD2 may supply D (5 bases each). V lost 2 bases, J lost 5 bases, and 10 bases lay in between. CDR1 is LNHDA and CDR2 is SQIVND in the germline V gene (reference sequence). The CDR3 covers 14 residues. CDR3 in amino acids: CASSISGTHNEQFF. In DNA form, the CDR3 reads TGTGCCAGTAGTATATCCGGGACCCACAATGAGCAGTTCTTC.

CDR3 region: CASSIQGASMNTEAFF. The CDR3, as DNA: TGTGCCAGCAGTATACAGGGGGCAAGCATGAACACTGAAGCTTTCTTT. The rearrangement links TRBV27 to TRBJ1-1, with 9 bases identical to TRBD1. The germline V gene encodes CDR1 MNHEY and CDR2 SMNVEV (reference sequence). The CDR3 consists of 16 residues. The J segment lost 0 bases and the V segment lost 5 bases, leaving 7 bases of the junction unmatched.

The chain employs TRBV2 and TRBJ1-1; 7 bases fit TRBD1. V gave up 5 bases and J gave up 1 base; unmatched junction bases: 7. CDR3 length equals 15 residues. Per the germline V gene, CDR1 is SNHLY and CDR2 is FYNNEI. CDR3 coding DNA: TGTGCCAGCAGTCCCTACCGGGACAGGAACACTGAAGCTTTCTTT. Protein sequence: CASSPYRDRNTEAFF. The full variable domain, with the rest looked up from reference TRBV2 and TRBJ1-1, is EPEVTQTPSHQVTQMGQEVILRCVPISNHLYFYWYRQILGQKVEFLVSFYNNEISEKSEIFDDQFSVERPDGSNFTLKIRSTKLEDSAMYFCASSPYRDRNTEAFFGQGTRLTVV.

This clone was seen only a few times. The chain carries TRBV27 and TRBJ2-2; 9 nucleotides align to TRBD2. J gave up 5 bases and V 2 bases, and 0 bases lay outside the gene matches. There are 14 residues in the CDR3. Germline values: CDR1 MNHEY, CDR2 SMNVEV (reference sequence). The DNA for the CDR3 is TGTGCCAGCAGTTTAGCGGGAGGGACCGGGGAGCTGTTTTTT. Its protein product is CASSLAGGTGELFF.

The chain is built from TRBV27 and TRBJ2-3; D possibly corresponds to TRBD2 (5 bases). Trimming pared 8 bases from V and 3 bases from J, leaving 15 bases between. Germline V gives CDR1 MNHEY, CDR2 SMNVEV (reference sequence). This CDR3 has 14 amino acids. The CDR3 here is CASEGGGLTDTQYF. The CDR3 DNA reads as TGTGCCAGCGAGGGTGGAGGCTTAACAGATACGCAGTATTTT.

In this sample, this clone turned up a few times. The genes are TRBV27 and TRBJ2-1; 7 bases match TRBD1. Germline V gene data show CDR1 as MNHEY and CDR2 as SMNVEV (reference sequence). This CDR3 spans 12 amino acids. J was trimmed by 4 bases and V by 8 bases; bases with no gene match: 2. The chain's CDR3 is CASRQGYNEQFF. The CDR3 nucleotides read TGTGCCAGCCGACAGGGTTACAATGAGCAGTTCTTC.

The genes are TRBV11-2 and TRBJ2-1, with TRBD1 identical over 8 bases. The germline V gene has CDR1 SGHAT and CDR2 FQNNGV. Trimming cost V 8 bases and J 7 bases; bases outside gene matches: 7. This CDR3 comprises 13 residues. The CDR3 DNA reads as TGTGCCAGCCGAGGACAGGGTCGGAATGAGCAGTTCTTC. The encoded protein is CASRGQGRNEQFF.

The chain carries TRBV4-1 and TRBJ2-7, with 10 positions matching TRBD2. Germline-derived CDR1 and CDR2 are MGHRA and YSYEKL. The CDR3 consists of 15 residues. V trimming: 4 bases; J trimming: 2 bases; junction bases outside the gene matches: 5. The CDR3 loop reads CASSPGLAETYEQYF. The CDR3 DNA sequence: TGCGCCAGCAGCCCCGGACTAGCGGAGACCTACGAGCAGTACTTC.

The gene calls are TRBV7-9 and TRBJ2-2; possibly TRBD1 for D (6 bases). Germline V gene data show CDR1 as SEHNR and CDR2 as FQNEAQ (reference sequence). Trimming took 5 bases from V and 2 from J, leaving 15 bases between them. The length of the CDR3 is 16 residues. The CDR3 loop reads CASSPRYRANTGELFF. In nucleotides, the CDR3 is TGTGCCAGCAGCCCCAGGTACAGGGCAAACACCGGGGAGCTGTTTTTT.